A single sample is the source of the 8 T cell receptor beta chains below, sequenced in a study of T cell repertoires in cytomegalovirus infection. In TCRdb, the reads were re-called with MiXCR into one record per CDR3 protein. The table has roughly 990,000 distinct CDR3 sequences, about a third seen once. These TCRs' antigens remain unknown. The source material was cultured CD8+ T cells from PBMCs, sampled from culture after CMV antigen stimulation. The receptors originated from a human donor in good health (CMV status not recorded). Some clones in this sample may be carry-over from other donors' samples.

The chain joins TRBV7-6 to TRBJ2-6, with D unresolved. CDR3 length: 16 residues. CDR1 is SGHVS, CDR2 FNYEAQ, per germline. Between the trimmed V and J ends, which lost 4 bases and 1 base, there was a span of 11 bases. The CDR3 protein is CASSYGRGSGANVLTF. In nucleotides, the CDR3 is TGTGCCAGCAGCTATGGCAGAGGATCTGGGGCCAACGTCCTGACTTTC.

This clonotype was counted between two and nine times. The chain uses TRBV11-2 and TRBJ2-2; 10 positions agree with TRBD2. J was trimmed by 2 bases and V by 6 bases; bases with no gene match: 3. Germline V gene data show CDR1 as SGHAT and CDR2 as FQNNGV. The CDR3 length is 15 residues. The CDR3: CASRKRGGNTGELFF. CDR3 DNA: TGTGCCAGCAGGAAGCGGGGGGGCAACACCGGGGAGCTGTTTTTT.

This chain joins TRBV7-3 and TRBJ2-5; 13 bases match TRBD2. This CDR3 is 19 amino acids long. Trimming cost V 5 bases and J 2 bases; bases outside gene matches: 14. Germline assignment: CDR1 SGHTA and CDR2 FQGTGA. The CDR3 spells CASSPRTSGGPHRQETQYF. The CDR3 nucleotides are TGTGCCAGCAGCCCCCGGACTAGCGGGGGCCCTCACCGACAAGAGACCCAGTACTTC. The whole variable domain, filled in from reference TRBV7-3 and TRBJ2-5, reads GAGVSQTPSNKVTEKGKYVELRCDPISGHTALYWYRQSLGQGPEFLIYFQGTGAADDSGLPNDRFFAVRPEGSVSTLKIQRTERGDSAVYLCASSPRTSGGPHRQETQYFGPGTRLLVL.

The gene calls are TRBV29-1 and TRBJ2-5, with TRBD1 identical over 9 bases. After removal of 3 bases from V and 2 bases from J, the junction contained 4 bases not matched to a gene. The CDR3 consists of 14 residues. The V gene's germline CDR1 is SQVTM and CDR2 ANQGSEA. The CDR3 DNA reads TGCAGCGTTGACCTCGGACAGGGGCAAGAGACCCAGTACTTC. Its translation is CSVDLGQGQETQYF.

V is TRBV6-6 and J is TRBJ1-2; D is ambiguous. Germline V gene sequence: CDR1 MNHNY, CDR2 SVGAGI (reference sequence). This CDR3 has 13 amino acids. Trimming pared 2 bases from V and 5 bases from J, leaving 9 bases between. The CDR3, as DNA: TGTGCCAGCAGTTACCTCCAGGAGTATGGCTACACCTTC. Protein sequence: CASSYLQEYGYTF.

The table lists this clonotype with a count of one. DNA of the CDR3: TGTGCCAGCAGCTTGTCGGGGGGCCCAGAAGAGCAGTTCTTC. Amino acid sequence: CASSLSGGPEEQFF. The chain combines TRBV7-3 with TRBJ2-1; possibly TRBD2 for D (7 bases). CDR1 and CDR2 (germline): SGHTA, FQGTGA. Trimming shortened V by 3 bases and J by 10 bases, and 16 bases separated the two germline ends. The CDR3 is 14 amino acids.

This clonotype was observed a handful of times. This chain uses TRBV19 with TRBJ2-7, with D perhaps matching TRBD1 or TRBD2 (5 bases each). V was cut by 8 bases and J by 0 bases, with 11 bases left in between. The CDR3 extends over 13 amino acids. CDR1 LNHDA and CDR2 SQIVND come from the germline V gene (reference sequence). CDR3 DNA: TGTGCCAGTGAGGGGAAGAGCTCCTACGAGCAGTACTTC. It specifies CASEGKSSYEQYF.

The rearrangement uses TRBV14 and TRBJ2-1; D possibly uses TRBD1 or TRBD2 (5 bases each). Trimming removed 6 bases at V and 0 bases at J, with 12 bases between. This CDR3 has 15 residues. CDR1 is SGHDN and CDR2 is FVKESK in the germline V gene. The CDR3 here is CASRSVGDSYNEQFF. DNA for the CDR3: TGTGCCAGCAGGTCGGTGGGGGACTCCTACAATGAGCAGTTCTTC.